This passage covers 8 T cell receptor beta chains from one sample sequenced in a study of radiation and T cells in renal cell carcinoma. Generated by immunoSEQ multiplex PCR, the TCRdb table keeps only in-frame clones and is missing some. The repertoire holds about 83,000 clones, with approximately 87% as singletons. The time point is: blood 4 weeks post-SBRT, at nephrectomy. Noted treatment: 15 Gy SBRT to primary tumor, nephrectomy 4 weeks later. The sample in question was blood, obtained from a patient whose treatment included radiotherapy and nephrectomy. Receptors originate from a woman in her sixties or seventies with renal cell carcinoma.

This chain connects TRBV6-5 to TRBJ1-2; D is unresolved. Trimming took 0 bases from V and 3 from J, leaving 2 bases between them. CDR1 and CDR2 from the germline V gene are MNHEY and SVGAGI. This CDR3 is 12 amino acids long. As DNA, the CDR3 is TGTGCCAGCAGTTACTCTGACTATGGCTACACCTTC. Translated: CASSYSDYGYTF.

The CDR3 is CASSFDSATRRDRAGELFF. CDR3 DNA sequence: TGCGCCAGCAGCTTTGACTCGGCCACCCGCCGGGATCGCGCCGGGGAGCTGTTTTTT. The chain has TRBV5-1 and TRBJ2-2, with D possibly TRBD2 on 5 matching bases. The CDR3 has 19 residues. Germline values: CDR1 SGHRS, CDR2 YFSETQ. The V and J ends lost 2 bases and 6 bases respectively, with 26 bases between them.

The CDR3 sequence: CASTDPRGMNTEAFF. The CDR3 DNA is TGTGCCAGCACCGACCCGAGGGGGATGAACACTGAAGCTTTCTTT. The chain couples TRBV28 to TRBJ1-1; TRBD1 is a possible D gene (6 bases). Trimming removed 7 bases at V and 0 bases at J, with 15 bases between. CDR3 length: 15 residues. Germline V gene lookup returns CDR1 MDHEN and CDR2 SYDVKM.

The genes are TRBV27 and TRBJ1-3; no definite D call. Germline V lookup: CDR1 MNHEY, CDR2 SMNVEV (reference sequence). The V end lost 3 bases, the J end lost 0 bases, and 9 bases lay between the germline ends. The CDR3 has 15 residues. CDR3 coding DNA: TGTGCCAGCAGTTTGACGTTCGTCTCTGGAAACACCATATATTTT. Residues: CASSLTFVSGNTIYF.

In DNA form, the CDR3 reads TGTGCCAGTAGCAAGGGTAAGGGCACAGATACGCAGTATTTT. Amino acids: CASSKGKGTDTQYF. The chain joins TRBV19 to TRBJ2-3; D gene uncertain. Germline-derived CDR1 and CDR2 are LNHDA and SQIVND (reference sequence). This CDR3 is 14 amino acids long. V lost 6 bases and J lost 1, with 11 bases in between.

This chain uses TRBV27 with TRBJ1-1; TRBD1 matches 7 bases. CDR3 length equals 15 residues. Germline CDR1 and CDR2: MNHEY and SMNVEV (reference sequence). Trimming at V came to 5 bases and at J to 4 bases, leaving 10 bases not matched to a gene. This CDR3 is CASSPTGNLGTEAFF. The CDR3 region has the DNA TGTGCCAGCAGTCCGACAGGGAATTTAGGCACTGAAGCTTTCTTT.

The chain is built from TRBV19 and TRBJ2-7; tentative D call: TRBD2 (5 bases). Trimming pared 5 bases from V and 0 bases from J, leaving 11 bases between. Germline V gene lookup returns CDR1 LNHDA and CDR2 SQIVND (reference sequence). The length of the CDR3 is 14 residues. The DNA for the CDR3 is TGTGCCAGTAGTCCCCTGGGAGTCTCCTACGAGCAGTACTTC. Translation gives CASSPLGVSYEQYF.

This clone was seen only a few times. The J gene is TRBJ1-6, the V gene TRBV7-3; D is possibly TRBD1 (5 bases). The CDR3 is 15 residues long. Germline V gene lookup returns CDR1 SGHTA and CDR2 FQGTGA. V lost 4 bases, J lost 7 bases, and 14 bases lay in between. Written as DNA, the CDR3 is TGTGCCAGCAGCTGGGGCGGGGGTGAGAATTCACCCCTCCACTTT. This encodes CASSWGGGENSPLHF.